These 6 T cell receptor beta chains were sequenced from one sample in a study of T cell repertoires in cytomegalovirus infection. MiXCR, applied by TCRdb to the reads, yields one record per CDR3 protein. The sample lists 800,000 to 950,000 distinct CDR3 sequences, approximately 30% occurring once. No antigen has been assigned to these receptors. Sequencing was performed on cultured CD8+ T cells from PBMCs, taken from culture after CMV antigen stimulation. All receptors come from a human donor in good health (CMV status not recorded). Some clones in this sample may be carry-over from other donors' samples.

This clonotype was seen a few times. For the CDR3, the DNA is TGTGCTAGTGGTTTGATAATCGACAGGACGATCTCTGGAAACACCATATATTTT. Protein: CASGLIIDRTISGNTIYF. This chain links TRBV12-5 with TRBJ1-3; TRBD1 is a possible D gene (6 bases). V gave up 2 bases and J gave up 0 bases, with 17 bases separating them. The germline V gene has CDR1 LGHNT and CDR2 FRNRAP. CDR3 size: 18 residues.

This clonotype was detected only once. The J gene is TRBJ2-7, the V gene TRBV20-1; the match to TRBD2 covers 7 bases. CDR1 is DFQATT, CDR2 SNEGSKA, per germline (reference sequence). The CDR3 is 14 residues long. The CDR3 spells CSVPGRGHSYEQYF. The CDR3 DNA reads as TGCAGCGTACCGGGGAGGGGTCACTCCTACGAGCAGTACTTC.

This clonotype was detected ten times or more. This chain connects TRBV7-9 to TRBJ2-1; D possibly corresponds to TRBD2 (6 bases). CDR1 is SEHNR and CDR2 is FQNEAQ in the germline V gene (reference sequence). V lost 9 bases and J 1 base, leaving 16 bases between the germline ends. This CDR3 comprises 15 residues. CDR3 residues: CARDRLGSSYNEQFF. DNA of the CDR3: TGTGCCAGGGACCGACTAGGTTCATCCTACAATGAGCAGTTCTTC.

This clonotype was seen only a few times. The chain recombines TRBV2 with TRBJ1-1; D call uncertain. Germline V gives CDR1 SNHLY, CDR2 FYNNEI. This CDR3 contains 16 residues. Trimming took 4 bases from V and 0 from J, leaving 15 bases between them. CDR3 in amino acids: CASSALGRSMNTEAFF. DNA of the CDR3: TGTGCCAGCAGTGCCCTCGGCAGGTCTATGAACACTGAAGCTTTCTTT.

Only a few counts were recorded for this clonotype. V is TRBV6-5 and J is TRBJ1-6, with D hard to call. The CDR3 loop spans 17 amino acids. Looked up from germline, CDR1 is MNHEY and CDR2 is SVGAGI. With 2 bases removed from V and 0 bases from J, the gap between germline ends came to 11 bases. CDR3 sequence reads: CASSYTTLSSYNSPLHF. As DNA, the CDR3 is TGTGCCAGCAGTTACACAACTCTGAGCTCCTATAATTCACCCCTCCACTTT.

This clonotype was seen a handful of times. The chain carries TRBV27 and TRBJ2-7, with 7 bases that match TRBD1. Germline CDR1 reads MNHEY; CDR2 reads SMNVEV (reference sequence). J lost 1 base, V lost 4 bases, and 7 bases had no gene match. The CDR3 totals 15 residues. CDR3 DNA: TGTGCCAGCAGTTCCCCGACAGGGATTTCCTACGAGCAGTACGTC. This codes for CASSSPTGISYEQYV.